This T cell receptor (beta chain) was sequenced for a study of blood T cell repertoires in COVID-19. In the study overall: COVID-19 samples from acute and convalescent phases originated in the United States, Italy and Spain. T cells, B-cell-depleted T cells, or PBMCs provided the cDNA or gDNA that served as material.

Libraries were prepared by immunoSEQ multiplex PCR; TCRdb keeps only in-frame clonotypes and omits some of them. The sample includes 220,000 or so clones, around 91% seen only once; the top ten take less than 15%. Germline V CDR1 and CDR2: SEHNR, FQNEAQ (reference sequence). The CDR3 is 15 amino acids. The V and J ends lost 4 bases and 3 bases respectively, with 16 bases between them. Cohorts were assigned according to the clinical history that participants reported. Up to 2 weeks before entering the study, exposed participants had met a COVID-19 case. Sequenced input: PBMCs or T cells enriched from blood (not recorded which). The TCR comes from a man younger than 40 who had been exposed to COVID-19. The rearrangement links TRBV7-9 to TRBJ2-7, with a tentative D call TRBD1 (6 bases). The DNA for the CDR3 is TGTGCCAGCAGCTCATGGAGGACAGTAGGCTACGAGCAGTACTTC. Residues: CASSSWRTVGYEQYF.